This T cell receptor (beta chain) emerged from a study of cytomegalovirus exposure and HLA in healthy donors. The CDR3 spans 15 residues. Germline CDR1 is MNHEY and CDR2 is SMNVEV (reference sequence). The PCR ran on 60 Vbeta and 13 Jbeta primers. TCRdb keeps only in-frame clones here, not all; method: immunoSEQ multiplex PCR. The sample lists around 190,000 clones; about 88% were seen once. The sequence was collected from a woman under 30 in good health and CMV-seronegative. The specimen was PBMCs. This sequence joins TRBV27 and TRBJ2-5; D might be TRBD2 (6 bases). The J call may be mistaken, given a closer DNA end match to TRBJ2-7. CDR3 in amino acids: CASSSPRTGDGEQYF. The CDR3 nucleotides read TGTGCCAGCAGTTCCCCTAGGACGGGAGACGGCGAGCAGTACTTC.